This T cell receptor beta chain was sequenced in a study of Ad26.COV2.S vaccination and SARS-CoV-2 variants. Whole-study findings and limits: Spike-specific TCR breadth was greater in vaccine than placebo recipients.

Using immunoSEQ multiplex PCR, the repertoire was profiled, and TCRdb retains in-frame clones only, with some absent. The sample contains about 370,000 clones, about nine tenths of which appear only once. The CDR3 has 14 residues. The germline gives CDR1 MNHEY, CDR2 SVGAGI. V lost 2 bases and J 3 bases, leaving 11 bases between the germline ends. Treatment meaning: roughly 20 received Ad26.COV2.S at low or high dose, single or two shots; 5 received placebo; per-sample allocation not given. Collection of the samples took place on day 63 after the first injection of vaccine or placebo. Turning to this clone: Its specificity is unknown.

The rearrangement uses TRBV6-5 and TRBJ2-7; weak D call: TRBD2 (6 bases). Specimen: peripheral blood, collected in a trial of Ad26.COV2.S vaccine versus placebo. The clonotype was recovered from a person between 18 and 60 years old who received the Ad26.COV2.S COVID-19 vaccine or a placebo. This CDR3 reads CASSYTRGSYEQYF. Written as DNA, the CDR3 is TGTGCCAGCAGTTACACGCGGGGCAGCTACGAGCAGTACTTC.